This TCR beta chain was recovered during a study of cytomegalovirus exposure and HLA in healthy donors. Clones were sequenced by immunoSEQ multiplex PCR, and TCRdb holds only the in-frame ones, with some missing. The top ten clones hold roughly 6.6% of a sample with 50,000 to 65,000 clones, about 95% of them seen once. In germline, CDR1 is SNHLY, CDR2 FYNNEI. The CDR3 length is 14 residues. V trimming: 5 bases; J trimming: 3 bases; junction bases outside the gene matches: 7. The source is a woman in her late teens or twenties in good health and CMV-seropositive. Sequenced: PBMCs. This chain joins TRBV2 and TRBJ2-7; TRBD1 agrees at 7 bases. CDR3 sequence reads: CASSPSTGNYEQYF. DNA of the CDR3: TGTGCCAGCAGTCCTTCGACAGGGAACTACGAGCAGTACTTC.